Presented here are 27 T cell receptor beta chains from one specimen sequenced in a study of blood T cells in healthy people across ages (dated by TCRdb to the mid-2010s). Libraries came from 5' RACE. Sequencing instrument: Illumina HiSeq 2500. A second roughly 7 to 11 cycle PCR used a sample-barcoded 5' primer and a J-beta primer mix. TCRdb redid the processing of the public reads, applying fastp at Q25 and MiXCR, and retained in-frame beta chains. Merged by CDR3 protein, the rows form single entries marked with the most common genes and DNA. In this sample the table shows roughly 1.7 million distinct CDR3 sequences, almost 35% of which occur a single time. The biggest ten clones account for approximately 10% of the sample. Sequencing was performed on blood. These receptors all stem from a woman between 25 and 40 years old in good health.

The rearrangement joins TRBV4-1 to TRBJ2-1; 7 bases are shared with TRBD2. Germline V CDR1 and CDR2: MGHRA, YSYEKL. With 2 bases clipped from V and 6 bases from J, the junction kept 4 bases outside the gene matches. The CDR3 runs to 14 residues. This CDR3 reads CASSQRTRPNEQFF. The CDR3 nucleotides are TGCGCCAGCAGCCAAAGGACTAGGCCCAATGAGCAGTTCTTC.

As for this clonotype: Possible read error: a much larger clone is one base away. The V gene is TRBV4-2, the J gene TRBJ2-7, with TRBD1 identical over 11 bases. Germline loops: CDR1 LGHNA, CDR2 YNFKEQ. V gave up 3 bases and J gave up 6 bases; unmatched junction bases: 1. The CDR3 is 13 amino acids. The CDR3 region has the DNA TGTGCCAGCAGCCATGGACAGGGGGCCGAGCAGTACTTC. Its translation is CASSHGQGAEQYF.

The chain combines TRBV4-1 with TRBJ1-2; D gene unclear. This CDR3 is built from 14 residues. Per the germline V gene, CDR1 is MGHRA and CDR2 is YSYEKL. Trimming removed 2 bases at V and 8 bases at J, with 15 bases between. CDR3 loop: CASSQLKSGGGYTF. As DNA, the CDR3 is TGCGCCAGCAGCCAATTAAAATCAGGCGGAGGCTACACCTTC.

The chain couples TRBV6-2 or TRBV6-3 to TRBJ2-3; no definite D call. The CDR3 totals 15 residues. Trimming stripped 5 bases from V and 2 bases from J, with 14 bases between. Germline V gene sequence: CDR1 MNHEY, CDR2 SVGEGT. In DNA, the CDR3 is TGTGCCAGCAGTCGTGCGCAGGATCCCACAGATACGCAGTATTTT. This sequence encodes CASSRAQDPTDTQYF.

This sequence joins TRBV4-2 and TRBJ2-5; 9 bases match TRBD2. CDR1 and CDR2 from the germline V gene are LGHNA and YNFKEQ. The V and J ends lost 0 bases and 1 base, in that order; junction bases with no gene match: 6. This CDR3 region has 17 residues. CDR3 sequence: CASSQDTASGIQETQYF. CDR3 bases: TGTGCCAGCAGCCAAGATACTGCTAGCGGGATCCAAGAGACCCAGTACTTC.

This chain joins TRBV7-2 and TRBJ2-5; 7 nucleotides match TRBD1. With V trimmed by 5 bases and J by 4 bases, 7 bases remained unmatched. Germline V lookup: CDR1 SGHTA, CDR2 FQGNSA. The CDR3 extends over 14 amino acids. This CDR3 is CASSHSTGPETQYF. For the CDR3, the DNA is TGTGCCAGCAGCCACTCGACAGGGCCAGAGACCCAGTACTTC. The full variable domain, its missing parts supplied by reference TRBV7-2 and TRBJ2-5, is GAGVSQSPSNKVTEKGKDVELRCDPISGHTALYWYRQSLGQGLEFLIYFQGNSAPDKSGLPSDRFSAERTGGSVSTLTIQRTQQEDSAVYLCASSHSTGPETQYFGPGTRLLVL.

V usage is TRBV6-2 or TRBV6-3 and J usage is TRBJ2-7; D gene unclear. Trimming left V 4 bases short and J 1 base short, with 14 bases between. The CDR3 consists of 15 residues. Germline V lookup: CDR1 MNHEY, CDR2 SVGEGT. This CDR3 reads CASSWSALGSYEQYF. The CDR3 DNA follows: TGTGCCAGCAGTTGGTCTGCGTTGGGGTCCTACGAGCAGTACTTC.

This clonotype appeared a single time. The CDR3 bases are TGTGCCAGCAGCTCTTCACAGGGAATGGCCTACGAGCAGTACTTC. This sequence encodes CASSSSQGMAYEQYF. The chain links TRBV5-6 to TRBJ2-4; D is possibly TRBD1 (6 bases). Judging by the DNA end, TRBJ2-7 fits better; the J call may be wrong. The CDR3 contains 15 residues. The V gene's germline CDR1 is SGHDT and CDR2 YYEEEE.

J is TRBJ2-4 and V is TRBV7-6; no reliable D call. The J call may be mistaken, given a closer DNA end match to TRBJ2-7. CDR3 length equals 15 residues. Germline V gives CDR1 SGHVS, CDR2 FNYEAQ. CDR3 nucleotides: TGTGCCAGCAGCTTTAGAGTCGGTCCTAGTGGCGAGCAGTACTTC. Its protein is CASSFRVGPSGEQYF.

The rearrangement joins TRBV11-2 to TRBJ1-1; D gene unclear. There are 14 residues in the CDR3. Germline V gene data show CDR1 as SGHAT and CDR2 as FQNNGV. V lost 1 base, J lost 5 bases, and 11 bases lay in between. This CDR3 is CASSLARGQTEAFF. The CDR3 coding sequence is TGTGCCAGCAGCTTAGCCCGAGGGCAGACTGAAGCTTTCTTT.

There are many counts of this clonotype. The chain couples TRBV10-3 to TRBJ2-7; the match to TRBD1 covers 8 bases. V lost 6 bases to trimming and J lost 3 bases; unmatched junction nucleotides: 4. The CDR3 is 13 residues long. Germline V CDR1 and CDR2: ENHRY, SYGVKD. CDR3 residues: CAIRGTGDYEQYF. As DNA, the CDR3 is TGTGCCATCAGGGGGACAGGAGACTACGAGCAGTACTTC.

This rearrangement joins TRBV2 to TRBJ2-5; TRBD1 matches at 10 bases. This CDR3 spans 17 amino acids. The germline V gene encodes CDR1 SNHLY and CDR2 FYNNEI. The junction had 10 bases not matched to a gene; V was cut back by 4 bases and J by 2 bases. CDR3: CASSGAVPGQGQETQYF. The CDR3 coding sequence is TGTGCCAGCAGTGGTGCGGTACCGGGACAGGGGCAAGAGACCCAGTACTTC.

This CDR3 is CASSIQGPGRETQYF. The DNA of the CDR3 is TGTGCCAGTAGTATTCAAGGCCCCGGCAGGGAGACCCAGTACTTC. This chain uses TRBV19 with TRBJ2-5; D remains ambiguous. The CDR3 loop spans 15 amino acids. V lost 3 bases to trimming and J lost 5 bases, with 16 bases between them. Looked up from germline, CDR1 is LNHDA and CDR2 is SQIVND (reference sequence). Based on the CDR3 plus reference TRBV19 and TRBJ2-5, the full variable domain is DGGITQSPKYLFRKEGQNVTLSCEQNLNHDAMYWYRQDPGQGLRLIYYSQIVNDFQKGDIAEGYSVSREKKESFPLTVTSAQKNPTAFYLCASSIQGPGRETQYFGPGTRLLVL.

This clonotype came up many times. V usage is TRBV20-1 and J usage is TRBJ2-7, with 7 bases that match TRBD1. The CDR3 has 15 amino acids. The germline gives CDR1 DFQATT, CDR2 SNEGSKA (reference sequence). The trim removed 2 bases at V and 6 bases at J, leaving 13 bases unmatched. CDR3 bases: TGCAGTGCTAGACCCAACAGGGGAACCCCTGGCGAGCAGTACTTC. It encodes CSARPNRGTPGEQYF.

This clonotype was seen a single time. V usage is TRBV10-3 and J usage is TRBJ1-2, with TRBD1 as a possible D gene (6 bases). The CDR3 has 13 residues. Per the germline V gene, CDR1 is ENHRY and CDR2 is SYGVKD. The CDR3 DNA is TGTGCAATGGGAAGACCAGGGGTCTATGGCTACACCTTC. Translation gives CAMGRPGVYGYTF.

This clonotype has only a few counts. V and J are TRBV28 and TRBJ2-1, with 10 bases aligning to TRBD2. V was clipped by 6 bases and J by 5 bases; unmatched bases: 7. The germline CDR1 and CDR2 sequences are MDHEN and SYDVKM. This CDR3 is built from 15 residues. The CDR3 here is CASRKLAGGDNEQFF. The CDR3 DNA follows: TGTGCCAGCAGAAAATTAGCGGGAGGTGACAATGAGCAGTTCTTC.

This clonotype was seen a few times. This rearrangement joins TRBV7-2 to TRBJ1-5, with D maybe TRBD1 (5 bases). Trimming removed 5 bases from V and 8 bases from J, with 10 bases in between. Per the germline V gene, CDR1 is SGHTA and CDR2 is FQGNSA. The CDR3 contains 12 residues. This CDR3 reads CASSPMGEPQHF. DNA of the CDR3: TGTGCCAGCAGCCCAATGGGGGAGCCCCAGCATTTT.

The chain links TRBV5-5 to TRBJ1-2; D is possibly TRBD1 (5 bases). The CDR3 is made up of 12 amino acids. The V gene's germline CDR1 is SGHKS and CDR2 YYEKEE (reference sequence). Trimming shortened V by 6 bases and J by 8 bases, and 14 bases separated the two germline ends. The CDR3 loop reads CASNQGKGGYTF. The CDR3 DNA is TGTGCCAGCAACCAGGGTAAAGGCGGCTACACCTTC.

This clonotype was recorded once. This chain uses TRBV10-3 with TRBJ2-7, with TRBD1 as a possible D gene (7 bases). CDR3 length: 14 amino acids. Germline lookup yields CDR1 ENHRY and CDR2 SYGVKD. With 7 bases removed from V and 2 bases from J, the gap between germline ends came to 15 bases. CDR3 residues: CAITDGGGPYEQYF. For the CDR3, the DNA is TGTGCCATCACCGATGGAGGGGGCCCCTACGAGCAGTACTTC.

The V call is TRBV6-2 or TRBV6-3, the J call TRBJ2-5, with TRBD2 matching over 14 bases. The CDR3 is 16 residues long. CDR1 and CDR2 from the germline V gene are MNHEY and SVGEGT. The ends lost 0 bases at V and 4 bases at J; junction bases unmatched: 1. CDR3 nucleotide sequence: TGTGCCAGCAGTTACTCGACTAGCGGGAGGGGAGAGACCCAGTACTTC. Protein: CASSYSTSGRGETQYF.

V gene TRBV27 combines with J gene TRBJ2-7; TRBD1 might be the D (6 bases). Per germline, CDR1 MNHEY and CDR2 SMNVEV (reference sequence). This CDR3 spans 15 amino acids. Trimming removed 1 base at V and 2 bases at J, with 12 bases between. CDR3 in amino acids: CASSLLRGSPYEQYF. CDR3 nucleotides: TGTGCCAGCAGTTTATTAAGGGGGAGTCCCTACGAGCAGTACTTC.

The chain joins TRBV2 to TRBJ2-1; 9 nucleotides line up with TRBD2. Germline V gene data show CDR1 as SNHLY and CDR2 as FYNNEI. J lost 6 bases, V lost 6 bases, and 12 bases had no gene match. CDR3 length: 16 amino acids. The CDR3 here is CASRILAGVPPNEQFF. CDR3 in DNA: TGTGCCAGCAGAATCTTAGCGGGAGTTCCGCCCAATGAGCAGTTCTTC.

This clonotype appeared a few times. This sequence joins TRBV28 and TRBJ1-6, with D possibly TRBD1 on 5 matching bases. The CDR3 runs 17 residues. In germline, CDR1 is MDHEN, CDR2 SYDVKM. The V gene lost 4 bases and the J gene lost 7 bases, with 20 bases spanning the gap. CDR3 sequence: CASSSAAQAWGNSPLHF. The CDR3 DNA reads as TGTGCCAGCAGTTCCGCGGCACAGGCTTGGGGCAATTCACCCCTCCACTTT.

The gene calls are TRBV6-6 and TRBJ1-5; TRBD1 might be the D (5 bases). Germline lookup yields CDR1 MNHNY and CDR2 SVGAGI (reference sequence). The CDR3 is 13 amino acids. The V and J ends lost 6 bases and 3 bases respectively, with 9 bases between them. The DNA of the CDR3 is TGTGCCAGCAGCCGACAGATCAATCAGCCCCAGCATTTT. Encoded protein: CASSRQINQPQHF.

The chain joins TRBV10-3 to TRBJ2-1, with D perhaps assigned TRBD1 or TRBD2 (5 bases each). The CDR3 is 12 amino acids. Between the trimmed V and J ends, which lost 10 bases and 9 bases, there was a span of 16 bases. Germline V CDR1 and CDR2: ENHRY, SYGVKD. Here the CDR3 DNA reads TGTGCCAACAGCTCGGGGCACCGTGAGCAGTTCTTC. It specifies CANSSGHREQFF.

V usage is TRBV10-3 and J usage is TRBJ1-6; D not resolved. The germline V and J ends were trimmed by 4 bases and 0 bases, with 10 bases remaining between them. CDR1 ENHRY and CDR2 SYGVKD come from the germline V gene. The CDR3 runs 16 residues. DNA of the CDR3: TGTGCCATCAGTGTACATGAGAGCTCCTATAATTCACCCCTCCACTTT. This translates into CAISVHESSYNSPLHF.

This clonotype has a handful of counts. The chain combines TRBV4-2 with TRBJ2-1; 10 bases are a match to TRBD1. V was clipped by 1 base and J by 6 bases; unmatched bases: 6. The CDR3 extends over 16 amino acids. Germline V gene data show CDR1 as LGHNA and CDR2 as YNFKEQ. This chain's CDR3 is CASSQAGTGAFNEQFF. CDR3 coding DNA: TGTGCCAGCAGCCAAGCGGGGACAGGGGCCTTCAATGAGCAGTTCTTC.